The 23 T cell receptor beta chains below come from one sample, sequenced in a study of cytotoxic CD8 clonotypes in ibrutinib-treated CLL. Sequenced by immunoSEQ multiplex PCR; TCRdb stores in-frame clones only, minus some. The sample includes 200,000 to 250,000 clones, around 75% of them seen just once. Sequenced here: PBMCs, sampled after 12 months of ibrutinib treatment. These receptors were obtained from a human donor with chronic lymphocytic leukemia.

V gene TRBV6-5 combines with J gene TRBJ2-7; D is uncertain. V was pared by 5 bases and J by 3 bases, with 11 bases between. Germline CDR1 is MNHEY and CDR2 is SVGAGI. This CDR3 contains 13 residues. CDR3 nucleotide sequence: TGTGCCAGCAGTCCCTATCAAGGCTACGAGCAGTACTTC. Protein product: CASSPYQGYEQYF.

The sample holds one count of this clone. V and J are TRBV30 and TRBJ2-3; the match to TRBD1 covers 9 bases. V was pared by 5 bases and J by 2 bases, with 5 bases of the junction left unmatched. Per the germline V gene, CDR1 is GTSNPN and CDR2 is SVGIG (reference sequence). This CDR3 has 14 residues. The CDR3 spells CAWGQGFSTDTQYF. CDR3 DNA sequence: TGTGCCTGGGGACAGGGGTTTTCCACAGATACGCAGTATTTT. The variable domain in full, with the rest retrieved from reference TRBV30 and TRBJ2-3, is SQTIHQWPATLVQPVGSPLSLECTVEGTSNPNLYWYRQAAGRGLQLLFYSVGIGQISSEVPQNLSASRPQDRQFILSSKKLLLSDSGFYLCAWGQGFSTDTQYFGPGTRLTVL.

CDR3 amino acids: CASSLIQVSPRNQPQHF. CDR3 nucleotide sequence: TGTGCCAGTAGTCTAATCCAAGTAAGTCCTAGGAATCAGCCCCAGCATTTT. V usage is TRBV19 and J usage is TRBJ1-5; D is ambiguous. The CDR3 is 17 residues long. V gave up 5 bases and J gave up 4 bases, with 21 bases separating them. Germline values: CDR1 LNHDA, CDR2 SQIVND (reference sequence).

This clone has a handful of counts. The chain employs TRBV7-2 and TRBJ1-6; D unresolved. This CDR3 has 13 residues. Germline-derived CDR1 and CDR2 are SGHTA and FQGNSA. The ends were cut back, 5 bases at V and 7 bases at J, with 9 bases in the middle. The DNA of the CDR3 is TGTGCCAGCAGCGCTGATCCAAATTCACCCCTCCACTTT. As protein: CASSADPNSPLHF.

The chain couples TRBV9 to TRBJ2-1; D remains unclear. The CDR3 has 13 amino acids. The germline V gene has CDR1 SGDLS and CDR2 YYNGEE. Trimming cost V 0 bases and J 10 bases, with 11 bases left between them. CDR3: CASSVEGSLEQFF. In DNA form, the CDR3 reads TGTGCCAGCAGCGTAGAGGGTAGCCTAGAGCAGTTCTTC. Full variable domain (missing parts from reference TRBV9 and TRBJ2-1): DSGVTQTPKHLITATGQRVTLRCSPRSGDLSVYWYQQSLDQGLQFLIQYYNGEERAKGNILERFSAQQFPDLHSELNLSSLELGDSALYFCASSVEGSLEQFFGPGTRLTVL.

This chain joins TRBV7-6 and TRBJ2-1; the D gene is possibly TRBD1 (5 bases). The CDR3 has 13 residues. CDR1 and CDR2 from the germline V gene are SGHVS and FNYEAQ. Trimming shortened V by 3 bases and J by 10 bases, and 13 bases separated the two germline ends. The CDR3, as DNA: TGTGCCAGCAGCTTCACCCTCCGACAGGAGCAGTTCTTC. Translation gives CASSFTLRQEQFF.

The chain combines TRBV9 with TRBJ1-2; no reliable D call. CDR1 and CDR2 (germline): SGDLS, YYNGEE. Deletions cut 3 bases from V and 2 bases from J, with 8 bases between. CDR3 length equals 13 residues. CDR3 sequence reads: CASSASGNYGYTF. The DNA of the CDR3 is TGTGCCAGCAGCGCGAGCGGGAACTATGGCTACACCTTC. The whole variable domain, filled in from reference TRBV9 and TRBJ1-2, reads DSGVTQTPKHLITATGQRVTLRCSPRSGDLSVYWYQQSLDQGLQFLIQYYNGEERAKGNILERFSAQQFPDLHSELNLSSLELGDSALYFCASSASGNYGYTFGSGTRLTVV.

V gene TRBV2 combines with J gene TRBJ1-6, with D unresolved. The CDR3 runs 15 residues. The germline V gene encodes CDR1 SNHLY and CDR2 FYNNEI. The germline V and J ends were trimmed by 6 bases and 4 bases, with 13 bases remaining between them. This chain's CDR3 is CASSSKSRYNSPLHF. The CDR3 coding sequence is TGTGCCAGCAGCAGCAAATCGAGATATAATTCACCCCTCCACTTT.

The chain joins TRBV5-1 to TRBJ1-1; 12 nucleotides align to TRBD1. This CDR3 region has 16 residues. V was pared by 4 bases and J by 7 bases, with 11 bases of the junction left unmatched. Germline CDR1 reads SGHRS; CDR2 reads YFSETQ. The CDR3 is CASSTAGTGGQNEAFF. The CDR3 DNA reads as TGCGCCAGCAGCACTGCCGGGACAGGGGGCCAAAATGAAGCTTTCTTT. Full variable domain (missing parts from reference TRBV5-1 and TRBJ1-1): KAGVTQTPRYLIKTRGQQVTLSCSPISGHRSVSWYQQTPGQGLQFLFEYFSETQRNKGNFPGRFSGRQFSNSRSEMNVSTLELGDSALYLCASSTAGTGGQNEAFFGQGTRLTVV.

This chain links TRBV30 with TRBJ2-3; TRBD2 matches 8 bases. The CDR3 runs to 15 residues. V was pared by 4 bases and J by 3 bases, with 9 bases of the junction left unmatched. Germline V gene data show CDR1 as GTSNPN and CDR2 as SVGIG (reference sequence). CDR3 sequence: CAWNKWGGGTDTQYF. In nucleotides, the CDR3 is TGTGCCTGGAATAAGTGGGGCGGGGGGACAGATACGCAGTATTTT. Combining the CDR3 with reference TRBV30 and TRBJ2-3 gives the whole variable domain SQTIHQWPATLVQPVGSPLSLECTVEGTSNPNLYWYRQAAGRGLQLLFYSVGIGQISSEVPQNLSASRPQDRQFILSSKKLLLSDSGFYLCAWNKWGGGTDTQYFGPGTRLTVL.

This chain links TRBV4-3 with TRBJ1-5; no clear D. The CDR3 is 15 residues long. Trimming shortened V by 1 base and J by 0 bases, and 7 bases separated the two germline ends. Germline V gene data show CDR1 as LGHNA and CDR2 as YSLEER. CDR3 coding DNA: TGCGCCAGCAGCCAAGCCCTGAATAGCAATCAGCCCCAGCATTTT. Its protein is CASSQALNSNQPQHF.

The J gene is TRBJ2-7, the V gene TRBV27; D remains ambiguous. The CDR3 consists of 12 residues. The V and J ends lost 2 bases and 6 bases respectively, with 8 bases between them. Germline V lookup: CDR1 MNHEY, CDR2 SMNVEV (reference sequence). CDR3 sequence: CASSLRSLEQYF. DNA of the CDR3: TGTGCCAGCAGTTTAAGATCCCTCGAGCAGTACTTC.

In its sample, this clone was seen a few times. V gene TRBV6-5 combines with J gene TRBJ2-7; D is unresolved. The CDR3 has 13 residues. Trimming pared 9 bases from V and 5 bases from J, leaving 17 bases between. CDR1 and CDR2 (germline): MNHEY, SVGAGI. The CDR3 DNA reads TGTGCCAGTAGGAGACTCATAGGGAACGAGCAGTACTTC. This codes for CASRRLIGNEQYF.

Notes on this clone: The sample holds other DNA sequences that translate to the same CDR3. The V gene is TRBV28, the J gene TRBJ2-7, with D tentatively TRBD1 (5 bases). Trimming took 2 bases from V and 6 from J, leaving 14 bases between them. CDR3 length equals 14 residues. CDR1 MDHEN and CDR2 SYDVKM come from the germline V gene. CDR3 residues: CASSLGQGGREQYF. In DNA, the CDR3 is TGTGCCAGCAGTTTAGGGCAGGGTGGTCGCGAGCAGTACTTC.

This clone was found a few times. The gene calls are TRBV7-8 and TRBJ1-2; 10 bases are shared with TRBD1. This CDR3 is built from 15 residues. Germline V gene data show CDR1 as SGHVS and CDR2 as FQNEAQ. V was pared by 5 bases and J by 1 base, with 4 bases of the junction left unmatched. The CDR3 nucleotides are TGTGCCAGCAGCACCCGGACAGGGGGTAACTATGGCTACACCTTC. Translation gives CASSTRTGGNYGYTF.

The chain combines TRBV19 with TRBJ1-5; D ambiguous. Per germline, CDR1 LNHDA and CDR2 SQIVND (reference sequence). CDR3 size: 14 residues. V was pared by 7 bases and J by 0 bases, with 10 bases between. The CDR3 reads CASTAMVSNQPQHF. The CDR3 bases are TGTGCCAGTACTGCGATGGTTAGCAATCAGCCCCAGCATTTT.

The V gene is TRBV5-1, the J gene TRBJ2-7; D not resolved. Germline-derived CDR1 and CDR2 are SGHRS and YFSETQ. Trimming took 4 bases from V and 2 from J, leaving 10 bases between them. The CDR3 extends over 13 amino acids. The CDR3 bases are TGCGCCAGCAGCCGCCAGCAACCCTACGAGCAGTACTTC. Translating gives CASSRQQPYEQYF.

V and J are TRBV5-1 and TRBJ1-1; maybe TRBD1 (6 bases). The V gene lost 0 bases and the J gene lost 5 bases, with 11 bases spanning the gap. The CDR3 covers 14 residues. Germline lookup yields CDR1 SGHRS and CDR2 YFSETQ. The CDR3 protein is CASSLGGGRTEAFF. CDR3 nucleotide sequence: TGCGCCAGCAGCTTGGGCGGGGGGCGTACTGAAGCTTTCTTT.

This clone was counted between two and nine times. The genes are TRBV6-5 and TRBJ1-2; D may be TRBD1 (5 bases). The CDR3 is 13 amino acids. Germline V gene data show CDR1 as MNHEY and CDR2 as SVGAGI. Trimming cost V 0 bases and J 9 bases, with 11 bases left between them. For the CDR3, the DNA is TGTGCCAGCAGTTACTCAGGGGCGCTTCGCTACACCTTC. It yields the protein CASSYSGALRYTF.

The J gene is TRBJ2-2, the V gene TRBV7-3; 13 bases agree with TRBD2. V shed 5 bases and J 8 bases; nucleotides not matched to a gene: 5. Germline V CDR1 and CDR2: SGHTA, FQGTGA. The CDR3 spans 15 residues. The CDR3 here is CASSTGLAGAGELFF. As DNA, the CDR3 is TGTGCCAGCAGCACCGGACTAGCGGGAGCTGGGGAGCTGTTTTTT.

CDR3 nucleotide sequence: TGCGCCAGCAGCTTGGTGACTCTTACTGAAGCTTTCTTT. Translating it yields CASSLVTLTEAFF. The gene calls are TRBV5-1 and TRBJ1-1; D remains unclear. The germline CDR1 and CDR2 sequences are SGHRS and YFSETQ. V was clipped by 0 bases and J by 5 bases, with 8 bases between them. The CDR3 loop spans 13 amino acids.

The chain recombines TRBV5-6 with TRBJ2-7; 9 nucleotides match TRBD2. J lost 5 bases, V lost 0 bases, and 9 bases had no gene match. This CDR3 has 16 residues. CDR1 is SGHDT, CDR2 YYEEEE, per germline. In DNA, the CDR3 is TGTGCCAGCAGCTTGGTTGTGGTAGCGGGAGCCGACGAGCAGTACTTC. Translating it yields CASSLVVVAGADEQYF.

V gene TRBV7-2 combines with J gene TRBJ2-2; 13 bases are shared with TRBD2. From germline, CDR1 is SGHTA and CDR2 FQGNSA. This CDR3 spans 16 amino acids. V trimming: 4 bases; J trimming: 4 bases; junction bases outside the gene matches: 3. CDR3 amino acids: CASSSRTSGGTGELFF. The CDR3 DNA sequence: TGTGCCAGCAGCTCCCGGACTAGCGGGGGCACCGGGGAGCTGTTTTTT.